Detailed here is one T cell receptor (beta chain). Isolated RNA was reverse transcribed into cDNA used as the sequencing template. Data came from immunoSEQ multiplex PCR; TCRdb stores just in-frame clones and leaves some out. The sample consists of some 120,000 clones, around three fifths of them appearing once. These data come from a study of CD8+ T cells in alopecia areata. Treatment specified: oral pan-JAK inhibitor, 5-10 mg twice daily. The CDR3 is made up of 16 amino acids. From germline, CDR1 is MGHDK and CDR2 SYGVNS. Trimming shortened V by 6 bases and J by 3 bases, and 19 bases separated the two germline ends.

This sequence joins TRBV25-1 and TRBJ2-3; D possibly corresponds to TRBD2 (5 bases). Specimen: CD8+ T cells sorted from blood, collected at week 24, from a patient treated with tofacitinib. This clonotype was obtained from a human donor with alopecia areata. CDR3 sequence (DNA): TGTGCCAGCAGCCGCGGTAGGCCCCCGGGGACAGATACGCAGTATTTT. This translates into CASSRGRPPGTDTQYF.